The rows below give T cell receptor beta chains drawn from one sample of a study of cytomegalovirus exposure and HLA in healthy donors. Sequenced by immunoSEQ multiplex PCR; TCRdb stores in-frame clones only, minus some. The sample lists roughly 100,000 clones, 75% occurring once. Sample: PBMCs. The receptors come from a man in his forties in good health and CMV-seronegative. The CDR3 runs from the conserved cysteine through the conserved F or W. D genes are given only for firm matches. The size of a clone is reported for some rows only, either as once, few or many, or as a class for expanded clones.

V	D	J	size	DNA	CDR3
TRBV5-1	.	TRBJ2-3	.	TGCGCCAGCAGCTTGCTTAGAAGCACAGATACGCAGTATTTT	CASSLLRSTDTQYF
TRBV2	.	TRBJ2-5	few	TGTGCCAGCAACAGGGCGAAGGAGACCCAGTACTTC	CASNRAKETQYF
TRBV28	.	TRBJ1-5	.	TGTGCCAGCAGCAGGGCCCAGCCCCAGCATTTT	CASSRAQPQHF
TRBV7-8	TRBD1	TRBJ2-7	few	TGTGCCAGTGGACAGGGGGCCTACGAGCAGTACTTC	CASGQGAYEQYF
TRBV7-8	.	TRBJ1-2	.	TGTGCCAGCAGCATGCAAGGGCCTTCCGGGGATGGCTACACCTTC	CASSMQGPSGDGYTF
TRBV27	.	TRBJ2-7	.	TGTGCCAGCAGTTTATCGGGGCAGGTCTACGAGCAGTACTTC	CASSLSGQVYEQYF
TRBV19	TRBD1	TRBJ2-2	.	TGTGCCAGTAACACAGGGGCTAGCCGGACCGGGGAGCTGTTTTTT	CASNTGASRTGELFF
TRBV15	.	TRBJ1-2	.	TGTGCCACCAGCAGAGATAGATTACGGGGTGGGGATGGCTACACCTTC	CATSRDRLRGGDGYTF
TRBV6-6	.	TRBJ2-7	.	TGTGCCAGCACGGGGGAGGCCTCCTACGAGCAGTACTTC	CASTGEASYEQYF
TRBV23-1	.	TRBJ2-3	.	TGCGCCAGCATCAGGGATACGCAGTATTTT	CASIRDTQYF
TRBV6-5	TRBD1	TRBJ1-2	.	TGTGCCAGCAGCCCAAGACAGGGTACAGGCTACACCTTC	CASSPRQGTGYTF
TRBV5-1	TRBD2	TRBJ2-3	.	TGCGCCAGCAGCTTTCTAGCGGGGAACACAGATACGCAGTATTTT	CASSFLAGNTDTQYF
TRBV29-1	.	TRBJ2-7	.	TGCAGCGTTGCATCCGGTTTACCCTACGCGCAGTACTTC	CSVASGLPYAQYF
TRBV7-3	TRBD1	TRBJ2-7	.	TGTGCCAGCAGCACGACAGGGGGCTCCTACGAGCAGTACTTC	CASSTTGGSYEQYF